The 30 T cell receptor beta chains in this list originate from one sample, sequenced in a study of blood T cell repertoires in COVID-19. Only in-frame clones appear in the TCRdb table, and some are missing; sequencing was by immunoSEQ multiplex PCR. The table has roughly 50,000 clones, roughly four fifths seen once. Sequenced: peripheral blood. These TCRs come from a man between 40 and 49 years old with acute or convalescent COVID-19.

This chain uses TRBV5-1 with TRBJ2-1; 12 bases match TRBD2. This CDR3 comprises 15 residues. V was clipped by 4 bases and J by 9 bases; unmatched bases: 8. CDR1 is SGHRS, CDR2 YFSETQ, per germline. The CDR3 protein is CASSLGLAGGGEQFF. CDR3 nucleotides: TGCGCCAGCAGCCTGGGACTAGCGGGCGGGGGTGAGCAGTTCTTC.

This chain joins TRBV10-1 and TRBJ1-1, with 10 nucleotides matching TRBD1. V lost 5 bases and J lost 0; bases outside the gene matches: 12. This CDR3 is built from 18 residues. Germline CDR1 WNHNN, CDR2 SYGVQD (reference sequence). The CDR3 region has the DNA TGCGCCAGCAGTCGACTTACCGGGACAGGGGCCATGAACACTGAAGCTTTCTTT. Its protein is CASSRLTGTGAMNTEAFF.

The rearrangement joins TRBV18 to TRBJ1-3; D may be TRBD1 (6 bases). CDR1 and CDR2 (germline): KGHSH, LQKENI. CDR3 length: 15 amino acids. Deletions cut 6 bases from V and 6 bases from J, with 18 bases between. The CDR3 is CASSRDTGLLNTIYF. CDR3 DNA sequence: TGTGCCAGCTCTCGCGACACAGGGCTCCTAAACACCATATATTTT.

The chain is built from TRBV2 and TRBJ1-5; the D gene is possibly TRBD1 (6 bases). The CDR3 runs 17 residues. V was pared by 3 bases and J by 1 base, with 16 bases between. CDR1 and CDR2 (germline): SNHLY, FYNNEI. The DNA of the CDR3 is TGTGCCAGCAGTGATTACAGGGCCGATCCCAGCAATCAGCCCCAGCATTTT. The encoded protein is CASSDYRADPSNQPQHF. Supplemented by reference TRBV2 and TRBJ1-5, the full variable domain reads EPEVTQTPSHQVTQMGQEVILRCVPISNHLYFYWYRQILGQKVEFLVSFYNNEISEKSEIFDDQFSVERPDGSNFTLKIRSTKLEDSAMYFCASSDYRADPSNQPQHFGDGTRLSIL.

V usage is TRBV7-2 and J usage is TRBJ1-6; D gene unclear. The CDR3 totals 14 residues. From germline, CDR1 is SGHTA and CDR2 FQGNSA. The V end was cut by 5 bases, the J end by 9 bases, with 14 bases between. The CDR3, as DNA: TGTGCCAGCAGCCAAGGTTACGAGGGTTCACCCCTCCACTTT. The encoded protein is CASSQGYEGSPLHF.

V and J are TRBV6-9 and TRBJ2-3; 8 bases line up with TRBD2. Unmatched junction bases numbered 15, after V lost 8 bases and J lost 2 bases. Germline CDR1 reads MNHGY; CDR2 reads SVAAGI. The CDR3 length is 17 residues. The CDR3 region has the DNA TGTGCCAGCCGGTTATGGCAGGGGCGGGGGGCCACAGATACGCAGTATTTT. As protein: CASRLWQGRGATDTQYF.

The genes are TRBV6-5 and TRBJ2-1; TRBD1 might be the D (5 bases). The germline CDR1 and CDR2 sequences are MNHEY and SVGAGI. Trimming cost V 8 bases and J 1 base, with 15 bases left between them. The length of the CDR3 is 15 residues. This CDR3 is CASARQPLSYNEQFF. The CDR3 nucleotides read TGTGCCAGCGCGAGACAGCCCTTATCCTACAATGAGCAGTTCTTC.

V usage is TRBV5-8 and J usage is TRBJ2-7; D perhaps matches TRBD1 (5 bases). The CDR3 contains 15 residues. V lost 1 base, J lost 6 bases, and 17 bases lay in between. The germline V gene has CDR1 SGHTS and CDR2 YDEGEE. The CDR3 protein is CASSLKGARRGEQYF. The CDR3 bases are TGTGCCAGCAGCTTGAAAGGGGCCCGAAGGGGCGAGCAGTACTTC. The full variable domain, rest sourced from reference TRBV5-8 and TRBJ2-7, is EAGVTQSPTHLIKTRGQQATLRCSPISGHTSVYWYQQALGLGLQFLLWYDEGEERNRGNFPPRFSGRQFPNYSSELNVNALELEDSALYLCASSLKGARRGEQYFGPGTRLTVT.

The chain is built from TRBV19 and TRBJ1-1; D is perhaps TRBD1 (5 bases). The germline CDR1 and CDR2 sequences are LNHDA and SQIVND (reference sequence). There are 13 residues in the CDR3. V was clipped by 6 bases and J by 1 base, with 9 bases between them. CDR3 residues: CASRKTGNTEAFF. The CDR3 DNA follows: TGTGCCAGTAGAAAAACAGGGAACACTGAAGCTTTCTTT.

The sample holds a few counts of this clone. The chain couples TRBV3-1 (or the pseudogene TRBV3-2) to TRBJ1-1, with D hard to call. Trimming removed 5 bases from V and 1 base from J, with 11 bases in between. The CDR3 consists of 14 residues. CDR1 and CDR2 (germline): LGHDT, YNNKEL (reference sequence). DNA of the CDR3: TGTGCCAGCAGCTACAGCGAGGGGAACACTGAAGCTTTCTTT. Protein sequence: CASSYSEGNTEAFF.

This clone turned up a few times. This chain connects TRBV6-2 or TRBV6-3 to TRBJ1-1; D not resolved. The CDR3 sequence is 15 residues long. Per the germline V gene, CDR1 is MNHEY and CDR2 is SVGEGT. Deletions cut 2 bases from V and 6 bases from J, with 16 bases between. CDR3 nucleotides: TGTGCCAGCAGTTACGGGTCTCAACGGGTGGCTGAAGCTTTCTTT. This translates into CASSYGSQRVAEAFF.

CDR3 sequence reads: CASRPDKGVRYTEAFF. The CDR3 region has the DNA TGTGCCAGCAGACCAGACAAGGGGGTAAGGTACACTGAAGCTTTCTTT. The chain employs TRBV28 and TRBJ1-1, with D maybe TRBD1 (6 bases). The ends were cut back, 6 bases at V and 3 bases at J, with 20 bases in the middle. The germline CDR1 and CDR2 sequences are MDHEN and SYDVKM. The length of the CDR3 is 16 residues.

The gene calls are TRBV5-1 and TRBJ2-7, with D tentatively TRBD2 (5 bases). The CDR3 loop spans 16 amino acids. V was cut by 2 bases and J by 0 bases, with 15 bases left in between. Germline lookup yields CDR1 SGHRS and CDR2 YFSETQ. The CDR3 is CASSFNAQEVSYEQYF. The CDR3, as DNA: TGCGCCAGCAGCTTTAATGCTCAGGAGGTCTCCTACGAGCAGTACTTC.

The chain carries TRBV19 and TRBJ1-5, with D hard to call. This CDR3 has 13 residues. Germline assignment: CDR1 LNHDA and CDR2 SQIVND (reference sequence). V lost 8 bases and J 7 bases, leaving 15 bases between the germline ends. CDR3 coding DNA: TGTGCCAGTGGAGAGGGCTCAGGACAGCCCCAGCATTTT. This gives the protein CASGEGSGQPQHF.

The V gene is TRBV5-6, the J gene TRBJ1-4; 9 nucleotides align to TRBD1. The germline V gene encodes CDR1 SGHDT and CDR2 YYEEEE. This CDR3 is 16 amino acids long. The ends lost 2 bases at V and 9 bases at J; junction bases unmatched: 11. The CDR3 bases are TGTGCCAGCAGCTTTGAACCGGGACAGGGTGGCAAAAAACTGTTTTTT. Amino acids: CASSFEPGQGGKKLFF.

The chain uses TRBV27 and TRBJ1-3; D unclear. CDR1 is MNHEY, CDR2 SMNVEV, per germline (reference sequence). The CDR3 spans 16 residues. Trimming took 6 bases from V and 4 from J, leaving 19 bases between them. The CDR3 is CASRTINNNKGNTIYF. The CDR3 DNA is TGTGCCAGCAGAACAATAAACAATAACAAGGGAAACACCATATATTTT.

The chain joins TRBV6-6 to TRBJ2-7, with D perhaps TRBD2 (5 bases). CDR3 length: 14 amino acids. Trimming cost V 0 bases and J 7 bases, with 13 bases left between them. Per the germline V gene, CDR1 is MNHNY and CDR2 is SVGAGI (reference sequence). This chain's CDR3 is CASSYSTAGGEQYF. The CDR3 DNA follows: TGTGCCAGCAGTTACTCGACCGCGGGCGGAGAGCAGTACTTC.

Here the CDR3 reads CASSLNRDAPYEQYF. For the CDR3, the DNA is TGTGCCAGCAGCTTGAACAGGGATGCCCCCTACGAGCAGTACTTC. The gene calls are TRBV7-2 and TRBJ2-7, with D perhaps TRBD1 (6 bases). Germline V gene sequence: CDR1 SGHTA, CDR2 FQGNSA. V lost 3 bases and J 2 bases, leaving 14 bases between the germline ends. There are 15 residues in the CDR3.

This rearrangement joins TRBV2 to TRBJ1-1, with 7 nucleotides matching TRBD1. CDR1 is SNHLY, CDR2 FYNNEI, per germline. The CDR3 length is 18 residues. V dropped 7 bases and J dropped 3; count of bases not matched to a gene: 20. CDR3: CASTKRATGRSMDTEAFF. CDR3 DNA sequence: TGTGCCAGCACCAAAAGGGCGACAGGGCGGTCCATGGACACTGAAGCTTTCTTT.

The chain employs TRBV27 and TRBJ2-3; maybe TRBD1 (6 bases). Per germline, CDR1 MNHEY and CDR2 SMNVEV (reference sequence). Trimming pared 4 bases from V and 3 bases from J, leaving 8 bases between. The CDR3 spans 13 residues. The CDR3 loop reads CASSSRGTDTQYF. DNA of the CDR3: TGTGCCAGCAGTTCGAGGGGGACAGATACGCAGTATTTT.

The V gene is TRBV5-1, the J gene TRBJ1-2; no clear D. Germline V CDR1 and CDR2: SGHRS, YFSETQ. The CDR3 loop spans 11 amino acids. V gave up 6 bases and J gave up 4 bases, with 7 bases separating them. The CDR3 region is CASTSGYGYTF. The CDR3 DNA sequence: TGCGCCAGCACATCAGGCTATGGCTACACCTTC.

This CDR3 is CASSGTYGYTF. CDR3 sequence (DNA): TGTGCCAGCAGCGGGACTTATGGCTACACCTTC. J is TRBJ1-2 and V is TRBV7-9; the D gene is possibly TRBD1 (5 bases). The CDR3 covers 11 residues. The ends were cut back, 5 bases at V and 5 bases at J, with 6 bases in the middle. Germline lookup yields CDR1 SEHNR and CDR2 FQNEAQ (reference sequence).

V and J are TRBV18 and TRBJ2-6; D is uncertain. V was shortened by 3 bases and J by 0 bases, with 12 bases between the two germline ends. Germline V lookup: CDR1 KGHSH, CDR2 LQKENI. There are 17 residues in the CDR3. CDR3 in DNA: TGTGCCAGCTCACCGGTAACAGTGGTCTCTGGGGCCAACGTCCTGACTTTC. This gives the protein CASSPVTVVSGANVLTF.

The CDR3 reads CASSEDRDTEAFF. In DNA form, the CDR3 reads TGTGCCAGCAGCGAAGACAGGGACACTGAAGCTTTCTTT. V is TRBV7-3 and J is TRBJ1-1, with 7 positions matching TRBD1. The CDR3 spans 13 residues. The trim removed 5 bases at V and 3 bases at J, leaving 3 bases unmatched. The germline gives CDR1 SGHTA, CDR2 FQGTGA. Full variable domain (outside the CDR3, taken from reference TRBV7-3 and TRBJ1-1): GAGVSQTPSNKVTEKGKYVELRCDPISGHTALYWYRQSLGQGPEFLIYFQGTGAADDSGLPNDRFFAVRPEGSVSTLKIQRTERGDSAVYLCASSEDRDTEAFFGQGTRLTVV.

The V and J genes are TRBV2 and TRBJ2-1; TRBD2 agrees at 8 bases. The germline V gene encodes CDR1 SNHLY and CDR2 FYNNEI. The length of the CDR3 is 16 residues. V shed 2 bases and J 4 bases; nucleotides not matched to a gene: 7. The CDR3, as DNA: TGTGCCAGCAGTGAAACGTCCGGGACTAGGTACAATGAGCAGTTCTTC. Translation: CASSETSGTRYNEQFF.

The DNA of the CDR3 is TGTGCCAGCGCGGCCTCGGACAGCCCGGTGAGCTACACCTTC. It translates to CASAASDSPVSYTF. The chain is built from TRBV28 and TRBJ1-2, with a possible D match to TRBD1 (6 bases). Germline CDR1 MDHEN, CDR2 SYDVKM. Trimming shortened V by 8 bases and J by 9 bases, and 22 bases separated the two germline ends. The CDR3 is made up of 14 amino acids.

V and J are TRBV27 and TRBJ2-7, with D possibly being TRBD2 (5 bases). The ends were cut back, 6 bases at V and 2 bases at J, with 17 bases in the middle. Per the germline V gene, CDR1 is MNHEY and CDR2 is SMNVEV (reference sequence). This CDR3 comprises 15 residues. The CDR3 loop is CASRRGLLDTYEQYF. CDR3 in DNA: TGTGCCAGCAGAAGAGGACTCCTGGATACCTACGAGCAGTACTTC.

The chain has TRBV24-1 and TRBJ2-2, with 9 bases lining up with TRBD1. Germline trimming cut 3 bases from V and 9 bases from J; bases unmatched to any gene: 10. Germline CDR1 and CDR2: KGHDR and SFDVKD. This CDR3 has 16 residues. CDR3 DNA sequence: TGTGCCACCAGTGATGCACGACAGGGGGACTCCCGGGAGCTGTTTTTT. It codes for CATSDARQGDSRELFF.

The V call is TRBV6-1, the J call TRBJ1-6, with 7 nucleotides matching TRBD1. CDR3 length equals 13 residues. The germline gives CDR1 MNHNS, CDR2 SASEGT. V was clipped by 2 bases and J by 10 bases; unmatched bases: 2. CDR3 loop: CASSENRGSPLHF. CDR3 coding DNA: TGTGCCAGCAGTGAAAACAGGGGATCACCCCTCCACTTT.

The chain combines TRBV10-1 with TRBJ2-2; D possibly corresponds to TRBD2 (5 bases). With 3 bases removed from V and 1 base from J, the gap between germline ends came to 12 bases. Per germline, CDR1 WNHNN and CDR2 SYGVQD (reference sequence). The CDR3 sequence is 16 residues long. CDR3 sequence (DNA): TGCGCCAGCAGTGAACGAGGGCATCTGAACACCGGGGAGCTGTTTTTT. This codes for CASSERGHLNTGELFF.